A single T cell receptor (beta chain) is shown here with its context. The record originates from a study of T-cell reconstitution after alpha-beta-depleted transplantation in children. The TCRbeta library was prepared with unique molecular identifiers. Each CDR3 protein is one row after TCRdb ran MiXCR on the PCR reads. The sample includes some 240,000 distinct CDR3 sequences, around 11% of them seen just once. The CDR3 contains 15 residues. V shed 5 bases and J 4 bases; nucleotides not matched to a gene: 7. Per the germline V gene, CDR1 is SGHTA and CDR2 is FQGNSA. The clonotype was recovered from a human donor who donated a stem cell graft to a child with acute lymphoblastic leukemia. The rearrangement uses TRBV7-2 and TRBJ2-2; 7 nucleotides agree with TRBD1. The input for sequencing was PBMCs from the stem cell graft donor, taken from the stem cell graft. CDR3 sequence: CASSHVQGSTGELFF. The CDR3 nucleotides are TGTGCCAGCAGCCACGTACAGGGGAGCACCGGGGAGCTGTTTTTT.